Listed here is a single T cell receptor (beta chain). Its matching antigen is unknown. TCRdb's table, derived via immunoSEQ multiplex PCR, lists solely in-frame clones and lacks some. Altogether approximately 300,000 clones are present, just under 85% being singletons, with the ten largest covering 2% to 2.5%. These data originate in a study of Ad26.COV2.S vaccination and SARS-CoV-2 variants. Regarding the study as a whole: Non-spike TCR breadth showed similarity between vaccine and placebo recipients.

Per germline, CDR1 SGDLS and CDR2 YYNGEE. Trimming took off 2 bases at V and 6 bases at J, with 18 bases between the two ends. The CDR3 runs to 16 residues. Treatment indicated: some 20 received Ad26.COV2.S at low or high dose, single or two shots; about 5 received placebo; per-sample allocation not given. Samples analyzed were those drawn on day 63 after the first vaccine or placebo injection. What was given as vaccine was an Ad26 vector encoding Wuhan-strain SARS-CoV-2 spike. This chain uses TRBV9 with TRBJ2-1; TRBD1 might be the D (6 bases). Specimen: peripheral blood, collected in a trial of Ad26.COV2.S vaccine versus placebo. The clonotype originates from a person aged 18-60 years who received the Ad26.COV2.S COVID-19 vaccine or a placebo. The CDR3 DNA reads TGTGCCAGCAGCGTTCAGGGGAATTACCCCCCCAATGAGCAGTTCTTC. This encodes CASSVQGNYPPNEQFF.